The 7 T cell receptor beta chains reported below all come from one sample, sequenced in a study of T cell changes during pregnancy in multiple sclerosis. The data were produced by immunoSEQ multiplex PCR, yet TCRdb's version contains in-frame clones alone and is incomplete. The repertoire has about 14,000 clones, over 90% of them found once; the top ten carry around 2.8%. This specimen was peripheral blood, taken in the second trimester of pregnancy. All receptors come from a female donor in good health, enrolled as a control in a pregnancy study.

The genes are TRBV7-3 and TRBJ2-3; the D is unclear. The CDR3 length is 16 residues. V dropped 5 bases and J dropped 0 bases, with 15 bases sitting between them. Germline V lookup: CDR1 SGHTA, CDR2 FQGTGA. The CDR3 is CASSQRIDASTDTQYF. The DNA of the CDR3 is TGTGCCAGCAGCCAACGCATAGATGCCAGCACAGATACGCAGTATTTT. Combining the CDR3 with reference TRBV7-3 and TRBJ2-3 gives the whole variable domain GAGVSQTPSNKVTEKGKYVELRCDPISGHTALYWYRQSLGQGPEFLIYFQGTGAADDSGLPNDRFFAVRPEGSVSTLKIQRTERGDSAVYLCASSQRIDASTDTQYFGPGTRLTVL.

The CDR3 DNA is TGTGCCTGGAAGACAGGGTGGGGCACTGAAGCTTTCTTT. Its translation: CAWKTGWGTEAFF. The chain links TRBV30 to TRBJ1-1; 7 nucleotides line up with TRBD1. Germline assignment: CDR1 GTSNPN and CDR2 SVGIG (reference sequence). The junction had 6 bases not matched to a gene; V was cut back by 4 bases and J by 4 bases. The CDR3 spans 13 residues. Full variable domain (rest looked up from reference TRBV30 and TRBJ1-1): SQTIHQWPATLVQPVGSPLSLECTVEGTSNPNLYWYRQAAGRGLQLLFYSVGIGQISSEVPQNLSASRPQDRQFILSSKKLLLSDSGFYLCAWKTGWGTEAFFGQGTRLTVV.

The CDR3 DNA is TGCAGCGTTGAGAACGGGAGGGCTAACTATGGCTACACCTTC. Protein sequence: CSVENGRANYGYTF. The chain has TRBV29-1 and TRBJ1-2; D is ambiguous. Trimming removed 3 bases from V and 0 bases from J, with 11 bases in between. The CDR3 is 14 amino acids. Germline values: CDR1 SQVTM, CDR2 ANQGSEA.

This chain links TRBV19 with TRBJ1-3, with D tentatively TRBD1 (5 bases). V lost 6 bases and J 0 bases, leaving 12 bases between the germline ends. The CDR3 runs to 15 residues. Germline CDR1 reads LNHDA; CDR2 reads SQIVND (reference sequence). CDR3 nucleotides: TGTGCCAGTAGGAAAGGGGATAGCTCTGGAAACACCATATATTTT. Its translation is CASRKGDSSGNTIYF. The whole variable domain, filled in from reference TRBV19 and TRBJ1-3, reads DGGITQSPKYLFRKEGQNVTLSCEQNLNHDAMYWYRQDPGQGLRLIYYSQIVNDFQKGDIAEGYSVSREKKESFPLTVTSAQKNPTAFYLCASRKGDSSGNTIYFGEGSWLTVV.

J is TRBJ1-1 and V is TRBV5-1; D is ambiguous. The CDR3 is made up of 14 amino acids. Trimming cost V 4 bases and J 3 bases, with 13 bases left between them. CDR1 is SGHRS and CDR2 is YFSETQ in the germline V gene. This CDR3 is CASSPRVQDTEAFF. The CDR3 nucleotides are TGCGCCAGCAGCCCCCGGGTACAAGACACTGAAGCTTTCTTT.

This clone was seen a single time. The V gene is TRBV9, the J gene TRBJ2-3; TRBD2 matches at 7 bases. The CDR3 loop spans 15 amino acids. V gave up 0 bases and J gave up 4 bases; unmatched junction bases: 5. CDR1 SGDLS and CDR2 YYNGEE come from the germline V gene. The CDR3 reads CASSVGRGSADTQYF. CDR3 DNA sequence: TGTGCCAGCAGCGTAGGGCGGGGGAGCGCAGATACGCAGTATTTT.

This clone was picked up a small number of times. The gene calls are TRBV2 and TRBJ1-2, with D maybe TRBD1 (5 bases). V was cut by 2 bases and J by 5 bases, with 15 bases left in between. The CDR3 spans 15 residues. Germline CDR1 SNHLY, CDR2 FYNNEI. CDR3 sequence reads: CASSEQGPTLYGYTF. CDR3 sequence (DNA): TGTGCCAGCAGTGAACAGGGTCCGACCTTGTATGGCTACACCTTC.